The T cell receptor (beta chain) described here comes from a study of shared clonotypes between healthy human individuals. J lost 6 bases, V lost 5 bases, and 3 bases had no gene match. Per germline, CDR1 MDHEN and CDR2 SYDVKM. CDR3 length: 13 residues. Findings and limits, study-wide: Even with large depth, rarefaction showed that sorted-subset sequencing was incomplete. Among several donors, around 5% of naive CD4 clonotypes were found in common.

It was into CD45RA+ naive and CD45RA-negative memory subsets that the CD4+ cells were split. Per the authors' pipeline: ImmunoSEQ junction-only sequences lacked quality scores, so their filtering differed. TCRdb keeps only in-frame clones here, not all; method: immunoSEQ multiplex PCR. V and J calls and clone size are those listed in that table; D and trimming were worked out from the DNA. The sample has some 2,500,000 clones; under 95% are singletons. Concerning this clone: The target antigen is unknown.

V gene TRBV28 combines with J gene TRBJ2-1, with TRBD1 matching over 8 bases. This sequence was found in a young man in good health. Some clones in this sample may be carry-over from other donors' samples. Sequencing was carried out using naive CD4+ T cells from PBMCs. Subset meaning: CD45RA+ positively selected. Here the CDR3 reads CASSGDRLNEQFF. The CDR3 nucleotides are TGTGCCAGCAGTGGGGACAGGCTCAATGAGCAGTTCTTC. The full variable domain, rest sourced from reference TRBV28 and TRBJ2-1, is DVKVTQSSRYLVKRTGEKVFLECVQDMDHENMFWYRQDPGLGLRLIYFSYDVKMKEKGDIPEGYSVSREKKERFSLILESASTNQTSMYLCASSGDRLNEQFFGPGTRLTVL.